Listed below are T cell receptor beta chains from one sample, sequenced in a study of blood T cell repertoires in COVID-19. Generated by immunoSEQ multiplex PCR, the TCRdb table keeps only in-frame clones and is missing some. The profile shows about 200,000 clones, approximately 90% of them singletons. Sequences were obtained from PBMCs or T cells enriched from blood (not recorded which). These receptor sequences come from a woman in her 30s who had recovered from COVID-19. Each CDR3 is given with its conserved first and last residue. The order of the fields is CDR3 protein, CDR3 DNA, clone size, V gene, D gene, J gene. The D gene is left open where the match is weak. Not all rows give a size; the values are once, few, many and, for expanded clones, a class.

CDR3 protein: CASSLAEEGYNEKLFF; CDR3 DNA: TGTGCCAGCAGCTTGGCCGAGGAAGGATATAATGAAAAACTGTTTTTT; clone size: once; V gene: TRBV5-8; D gene: NA; J gene: TRBJ1-4
CDR3 protein: CATSDSTWQDTQYF; CDR3 DNA: TGTGCCACCAGTGATTCGACATGGCAAGATACGCAGTATTTT; clone size: NA; V gene: TRBV24-1; D gene: NA; J gene: TRBJ2-3
CDR3 protein: CASSLGGAGYGYTF; CDR3 DNA: TGTGCCAGCAGCCTTGGGGGCGCGGGTTATGGCTACACCTTC; clone size: NA; V gene: TRBV5-5; D gene: NA; J gene: TRBJ1-2
CDR3 protein: CASSQDLQGYGYTF; CDR3 DNA: TGCGCCAGCAGCCAAGATCTACAGGGCTATGGCTACACCTTC; clone size: NA; V gene: TRBV4-3; D gene: NA; J gene: TRBJ1-2
CDR3 protein: CASSKLYPSGFSEQYF; CDR3 DNA: TGTGCCAGCAGCAAATTGTATCCTAGCGGGTTTTCCGAGCAGTACTTC; clone size: once; V gene: TRBV6-2/TRBV6-3; D gene: TRBD2; J gene: TRBJ2-7
CDR3 protein: CASSPGQGNTIYF; CDR3 DNA: TGTGCCAGCAGCCCCGGACAGGGAAACACCATATATTTT; clone size: NA; V gene: TRBV7-3; D gene: NA; J gene: TRBJ1-3
CDR3 protein: CASSSQGYSNQPQHF; CDR3 DNA: TGTGCCAGTAGTTCACAGGGCTATAGCAATCAGCCCCAGCATTTT; clone size: NA; V gene: TRBV19; D gene: NA; J gene: TRBJ1-5
CDR3 protein: CSVEDIVWRSDSNEQFF; CDR3 DNA: TGCAGCGTTGAAGATATCGTCTGGCGGAGTGATTCCAATGAGCAGTTCTTC; clone size: NA; V gene: TRBV29-1; D gene: NA; J gene: TRBJ2-1
CDR3 protein: CASSLRRTGLHGYTF; CDR3 DNA: TGTGCCAGCAGCTTAAGGAGGACAGGGCTTCATGGCTACACCTTC; clone size: few; V gene: TRBV7-2; D gene: TRBD1; J gene: TRBJ1-2
CDR3 protein: CASSPTGTGLNGYTF; CDR3 DNA: TGTGCCAGCTCACCCACGGGCACAGGCCTTAATGGCTACACCTTC; clone size: NA; V gene: TRBV18; D gene: NA; J gene: TRBJ1-2
CDR3 protein: CASRTGWGYTF; CDR3 DNA: TGTGCCAGTAGGACAGGATGGGGCTACACCTTC; clone size: NA; V gene: TRBV19; D gene: NA; J gene: TRBJ1-2
CDR3 protein: CASSQDSYGYTF; CDR3 DNA: TGTGCCAGCAGCCAAGATTCGTATGGCTACACCTTC; clone size: NA; V gene: TRBV4-2; D gene: NA; J gene: TRBJ1-2
CDR3 protein: CASTTGLALNEQYF; CDR3 DNA: TGCGCCAGTACAACAGGACTAGCTCTAAACGAGCAGTACTTC; clone size: few; V gene: TRBV5-1; D gene: TRBD2; J gene: TRBJ2-7
CDR3 protein: CASSFLSDTEAFF; CDR3 DNA: TGTGCCAGCAGCTTTCTGTCGGACACTGAAGCTTTCTTT; clone size: NA; V gene: TRBV7-9; D gene: NA; J gene: TRBJ1-1
CDR3 protein: CARPMGAGTGELFF; CDR3 DNA: TGTGCCAGACCCATGGGTGCGGGCACCGGGGAGCTGTTTTTT; clone size: NA; V gene: TRBV27; D gene: NA; J gene: TRBJ2-2
CDR3 protein: CASSSLAGAGTDTQYF; CDR3 DNA: TGTGCCAGCAGTTCTCTAGCGGGGGCGGGCACAGATACGCAGTATTTT; clone size: NA; V gene: TRBV6-6; D gene: TRBD2; J gene: TRBJ2-3
CDR3 protein: CASSLVVGGGRGEKLFF; CDR3 DNA: TGCGCCAGCAGCTTGGTGGTTGGAGGGGGCCGGGGTGAAAAACTGTTTTTT; clone size: NA; V gene: TRBV5-1; D gene: TRBD1; J gene: TRBJ1-4
CDR3 protein: CASSINGGSPLHF; CDR3 DNA: TGTGCCAGTAGTATAAATGGAGGTTCACCCCTCCACTTT; clone size: NA; V gene: TRBV19; D gene: NA; J gene: TRBJ1-6
CDR3 protein: CASSLTPQGGAEQYF; CDR3 DNA: TGTGCCAGCAGTCTCACCCCCCAGGGGGGTGCGGAGCAGTACTTC; clone size: once; V gene: TRBV6-5; D gene: NA; J gene: TRBJ2-7
CDR3 protein: CAWTLTGGIGNQPQHF; CDR3 DNA: TGTGCCTGGACCCTAACAGGGGGAATTGGCAATCAGCCCCAGCATTTT; clone size: NA; V gene: TRBV30; D gene: TRBD1; J gene: TRBJ1-5
CDR3 protein: CASSLAPRTGGGEAFF; CDR3 DNA: TGTGCCAGCAGCTTAGCACCCCGGACAGGGGGTGGTGAAGCTTTCTTT; clone size: NA; V gene: TRBV11-2; D gene: TRBD1; J gene: TRBJ1-1
CDR3 protein: CASRLGSGDTEAFF; CDR3 DNA: TGTGCCAGTAGGTTAGGGTCCGGGGACACTGAAGCTTTCTTT; clone size: NA; V gene: TRBV19; D gene: NA; J gene: TRBJ1-1
CDR3 protein: CATSTGLDTGELFF; CDR3 DNA: TGTGCCACCAGTACAGGGTTGGACACCGGGGAGCTGTTTTTT; clone size: few; V gene: TRBV24-1; D gene: NA; J gene: TRBJ2-2
CDR3 protein: CASSQSGFFDGYTF; CDR3 DNA: TGCGCCAGCAGCCAGTCAGGGTTTTTCGATGGCTACACCTTC; clone size: NA; V gene: TRBV5-1; D gene: NA; J gene: TRBJ1-2
CDR3 protein: CASSLGRAINGYTF; CDR3 DNA: TGTGCCAGCAGCTTGGGGAGGGCTATTAATGGCTACACCTTC; clone size: once; V gene: TRBV5-8; D gene: NA; J gene: TRBJ1-2
CDR3 protein: CASSLAQELRTMRDHRNEQFF; CDR3 DNA: TGTGCCAGCAGCTTAGCGCAGGAACTCCGAACGATGCGGGATCATCGAAATGAGCAGTTCTTC; clone size: few; V gene: TRBV7-2; D gene: NA; J gene: TRBJ2-1